Below are 2 T cell receptor beta chains sequenced from a single sample in a study of naive and memory T cell subsets. An equimolar mix of two oligonucleotides served as the beta constant-region primer for TRBC1 and TRBC2. The ligated cDNA underwent four PCR rounds using SP2 and nested alpha and beta constant-region primers. Using its own MiXCR run on the UMI-ligation and nested PCR reads, TCRdb lists one record per CDR3 protein. The sample consists of 85,000 to 130,000 distinct CDR3 sequences, more than 14% of them appearing once. Broader study findings: Especially in CD8 cells, naive repertoires contained a few larger clonotypes, possibly CD45RA-re-expressing memory cells.

These receptors' targets are unknown. The source material was naive CD8+ T cells from blood. The receptors derive from a human donor in good health.

The table lists this clonotype with a few counts. The genes are TRBV4-2 and TRBJ2-7; D unclear. The V end was cut by 4 bases, the J end by 4 bases, with 14 bases between. Germline CDR1 and CDR2: LGHNA and YNFKEQ. The CDR3 has 14 residues. The CDR3 is CASSPGSRAYEQYF. CDR3 coding DNA: TGTGCCAGCAGCCCCGGGTCGAGAGCTTACGAGCAGTACTTC.

The chain has TRBV5-4 and TRBJ2-3; TRBD2 matches at 13 bases. The CDR3 runs to 18 residues. The V and J ends lost 4 bases and 2 bases, in that order; junction bases with no gene match: 10. The germline gives CDR1 SGHNT, CDR2 YYREEE (reference sequence). The CDR3 DNA reads TGTGCCAGCAGCCCAGGAACTAGCGGGGGGGAAGTCACAGATACGCAGTATTTT. Translated: CASSPGTSGGEVTDTQYF.